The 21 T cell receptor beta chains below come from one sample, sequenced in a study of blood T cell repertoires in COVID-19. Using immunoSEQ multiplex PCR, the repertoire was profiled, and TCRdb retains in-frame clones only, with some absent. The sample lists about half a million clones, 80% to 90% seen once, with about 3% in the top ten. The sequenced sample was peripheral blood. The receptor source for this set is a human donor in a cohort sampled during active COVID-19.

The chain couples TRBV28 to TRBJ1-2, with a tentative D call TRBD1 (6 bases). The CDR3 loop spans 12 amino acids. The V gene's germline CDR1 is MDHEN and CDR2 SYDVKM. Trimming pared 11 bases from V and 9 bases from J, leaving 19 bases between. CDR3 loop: CAHARTVSSYTF. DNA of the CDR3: TGTGCCCATGCTAGGACAGTCTCCAGCTACACCTTC.

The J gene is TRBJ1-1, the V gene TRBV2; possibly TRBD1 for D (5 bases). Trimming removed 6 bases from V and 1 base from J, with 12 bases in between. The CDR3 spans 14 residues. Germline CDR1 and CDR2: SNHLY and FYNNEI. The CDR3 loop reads CASRGTTGNTEAFF. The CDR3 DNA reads TGTGCCAGCAGGGGAACAACAGGGAACACTGAAGCTTTCTTT.

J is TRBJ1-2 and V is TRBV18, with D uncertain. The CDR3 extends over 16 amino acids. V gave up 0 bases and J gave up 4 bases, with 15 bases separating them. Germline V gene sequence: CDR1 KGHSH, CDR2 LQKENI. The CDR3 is CASSPPVRELGYGYTF. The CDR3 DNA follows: TGTGCCAGCTCACCACCGGTCCGGGAGTTAGGCTATGGCTACACCTTC.

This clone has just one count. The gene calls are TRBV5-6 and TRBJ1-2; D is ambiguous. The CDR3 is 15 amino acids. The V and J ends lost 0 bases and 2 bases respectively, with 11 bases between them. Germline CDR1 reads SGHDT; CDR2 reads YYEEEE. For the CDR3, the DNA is TGTGCCAGCAGCTTGGTTCCAGACTCCAACTATGGCTACACCTTC. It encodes CASSLVPDSNYGYTF.

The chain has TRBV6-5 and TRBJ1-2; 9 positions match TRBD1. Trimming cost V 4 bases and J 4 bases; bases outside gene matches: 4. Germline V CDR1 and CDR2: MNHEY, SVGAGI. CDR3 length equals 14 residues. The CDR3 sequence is CASSSDRGVYGYTF. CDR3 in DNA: TGTGCCAGCAGTTCAGACAGGGGGGTCTATGGCTACACCTTC.

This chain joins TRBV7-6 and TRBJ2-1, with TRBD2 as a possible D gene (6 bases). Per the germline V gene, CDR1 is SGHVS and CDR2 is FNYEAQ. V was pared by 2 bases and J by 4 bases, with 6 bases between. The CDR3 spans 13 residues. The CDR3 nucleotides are TGTGCCAGCAGCTTAAGCGGGTACAATGAGCAGTTCTTC. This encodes CASSLSGYNEQFF.

The CDR3 here is CASSLGQGSNTEAFF. CDR3 nucleotides: TGCGCCAGCAGCTTAGGACAGGGGTCGAACACTGAAGCTTTCTTT. The chain couples TRBV5-1 to TRBJ1-1, with 9 nucleotides matching TRBD1. Germline values: CDR1 SGHRS, CDR2 YFSETQ. Germline trimming cut 2 bases from V and 1 base from J; bases unmatched to any gene: 3. The CDR3 has 15 residues.

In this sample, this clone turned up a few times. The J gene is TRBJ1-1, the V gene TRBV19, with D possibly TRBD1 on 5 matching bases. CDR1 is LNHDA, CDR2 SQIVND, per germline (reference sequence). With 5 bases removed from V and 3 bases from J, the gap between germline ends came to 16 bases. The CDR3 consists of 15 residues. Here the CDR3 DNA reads TGTGCCAGTAGTGATTGGGAGCGGGGCTACACTGAAGCTTTCTTT. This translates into CASSDWERGYTEAFF.

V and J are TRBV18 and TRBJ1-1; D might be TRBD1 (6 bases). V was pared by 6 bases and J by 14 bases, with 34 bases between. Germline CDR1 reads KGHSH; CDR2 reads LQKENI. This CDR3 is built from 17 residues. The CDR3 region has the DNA TGTGCCAGCTCCCGCGACGCATGGACAGCCGGGCGATTGTGGGGCTTCTTT. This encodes CASSRDAWTAGRLWGFF.

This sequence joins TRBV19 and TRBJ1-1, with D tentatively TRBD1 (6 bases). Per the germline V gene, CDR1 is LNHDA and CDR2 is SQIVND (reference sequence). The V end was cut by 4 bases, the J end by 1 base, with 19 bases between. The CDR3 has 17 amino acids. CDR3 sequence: CASSRKLQGWKNTEAFF. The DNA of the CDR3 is TGTGCCAGTAGTAGAAAGCTACAGGGATGGAAGAACACTGAAGCTTTCTTT.

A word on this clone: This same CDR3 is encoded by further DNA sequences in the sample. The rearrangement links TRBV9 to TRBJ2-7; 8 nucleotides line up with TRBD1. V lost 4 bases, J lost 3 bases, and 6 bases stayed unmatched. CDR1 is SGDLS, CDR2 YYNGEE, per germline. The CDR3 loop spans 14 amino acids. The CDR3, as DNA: TGTGCCAGCAGCTTCGGACAGGGAGGCTACGAGCAGTACTTC. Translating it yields CASSFGQGGYEQYF. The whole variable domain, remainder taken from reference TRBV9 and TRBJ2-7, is DSGVTQTPKHLITATGQRVTLRCSPRSGDLSVYWYQQSLDQGLQFLIQYYNGEERAKGNILERFSAQQFPDLHSELNLSSLELGDSALYFCASSFGQGGYEQYFGPGTRLTVT.

The CDR3: CASSNLRGTQYF. The CDR3 DNA follows: TGTGCCAGCAGCAACCTAAGAGGTACGCAGTATTTT. The chain couples TRBV2 to TRBJ2-3; D uncertain. Germline-derived CDR1 and CDR2 are SNHLY and FYNNEI. This CDR3 region has 12 residues. Between the trimmed V and J ends, which lost 6 bases and 8 bases, there was a span of 12 bases.

This CDR3 is CASSLQGGTGETQYF. CDR3 coding DNA: TGTGCCAGCAGCTTACAGGGCGGGACCGGAGAGACCCAGTACTTC. J is TRBJ2-5 and V is TRBV7-2; a weak D match, TRBD2 (6 bases). Trimming removed 2 bases from V and 4 bases from J, with 14 bases in between. The CDR3 contains 15 residues. Germline lookup yields CDR1 SGHTA and CDR2 FQGNSA.

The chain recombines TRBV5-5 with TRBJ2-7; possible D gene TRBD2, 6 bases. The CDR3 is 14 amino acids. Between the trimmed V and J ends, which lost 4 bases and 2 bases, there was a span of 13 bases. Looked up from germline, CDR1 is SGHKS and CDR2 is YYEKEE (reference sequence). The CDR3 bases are TGTGCCAGCAGCGCGGGACCCCTCGCCTACGAGCAGTACTTC. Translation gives CASSAGPLAYEQYF.

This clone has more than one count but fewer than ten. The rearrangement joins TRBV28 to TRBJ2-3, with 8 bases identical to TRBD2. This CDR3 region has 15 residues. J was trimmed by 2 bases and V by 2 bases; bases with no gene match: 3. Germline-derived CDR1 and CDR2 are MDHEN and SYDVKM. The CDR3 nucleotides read TGTGCCAGCAGTTTAGGTAGCGGGAACACAGATACGCAGTATTTT. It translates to CASSLGSGNTDTQYF.

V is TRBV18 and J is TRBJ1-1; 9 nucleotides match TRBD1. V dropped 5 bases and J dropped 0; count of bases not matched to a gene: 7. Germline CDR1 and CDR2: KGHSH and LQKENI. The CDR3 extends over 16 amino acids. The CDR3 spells CASSRDREIMNTEAFF. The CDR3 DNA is TGTGCCAGCTCAAGGGACAGGGAGATCATGAACACTGAAGCTTTCTTT.

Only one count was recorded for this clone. The CDR3 bases are TGTGCCAGCAGCGTGGACGGGGGATCAGCTTTCTTT. Translation: CASSVDGGSAFF. The genes are TRBV7-2 and TRBJ1-1; tentative D call: TRBD1 (5 bases). Germline lookup yields CDR1 SGHTA and CDR2 FQGNSA. Trimming cost V 5 bases and J 10 bases, with 14 bases left between them. The CDR3 is made up of 12 amino acids.

CDR3 DNA: TGTGCCAGCACTTGGACAGGTAGCAATCAGCCCCAGCATTTT. Residues: CASTWTGSNQPQHF. The rearrangement links TRBV6-5 to TRBJ1-5; 7 bases map to TRBD1. With 7 bases clipped from V and 0 bases from J, the junction kept 3 bases outside the gene matches. The germline V gene has CDR1 MNHEY and CDR2 SVGAGI. The CDR3 sequence is 14 residues long.

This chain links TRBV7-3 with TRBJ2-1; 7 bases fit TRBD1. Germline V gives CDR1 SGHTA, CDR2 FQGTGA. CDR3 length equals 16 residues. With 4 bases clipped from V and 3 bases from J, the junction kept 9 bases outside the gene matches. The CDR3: CASSSGLTGYYNEQFF. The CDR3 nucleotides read TGTGCCAGCAGCTCAGGGTTGACAGGGTACTACAATGAGCAGTTCTTC. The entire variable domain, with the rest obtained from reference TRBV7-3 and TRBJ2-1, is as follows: GAGVSQTPSNKVTEKGKYVELRCDPISGHTALYWYRQSLGQGPEFLIYFQGTGAADDSGLPNDRFFAVRPEGSVSTLKIQRTERGDSAVYLCASSSGLTGYYNEQFFGPGTRLTVL.

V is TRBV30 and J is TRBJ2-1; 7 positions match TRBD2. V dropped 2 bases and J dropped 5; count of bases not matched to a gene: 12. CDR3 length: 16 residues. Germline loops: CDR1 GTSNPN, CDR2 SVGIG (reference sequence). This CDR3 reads CAWSPRRGELNNEQFF. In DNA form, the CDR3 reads TGTGCCTGGAGTCCTCGACGGGGGGAACTGAACAATGAGCAGTTCTTC.

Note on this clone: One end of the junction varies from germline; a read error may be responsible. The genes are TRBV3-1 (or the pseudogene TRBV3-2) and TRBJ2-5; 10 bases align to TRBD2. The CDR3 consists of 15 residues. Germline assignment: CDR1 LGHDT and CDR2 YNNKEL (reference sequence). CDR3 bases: TGTGCCAGCAGCCGGGTTGGGCTAGCGGGAGAGGCCCAGTACTTC. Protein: CASSRVGLAGEAQYF.